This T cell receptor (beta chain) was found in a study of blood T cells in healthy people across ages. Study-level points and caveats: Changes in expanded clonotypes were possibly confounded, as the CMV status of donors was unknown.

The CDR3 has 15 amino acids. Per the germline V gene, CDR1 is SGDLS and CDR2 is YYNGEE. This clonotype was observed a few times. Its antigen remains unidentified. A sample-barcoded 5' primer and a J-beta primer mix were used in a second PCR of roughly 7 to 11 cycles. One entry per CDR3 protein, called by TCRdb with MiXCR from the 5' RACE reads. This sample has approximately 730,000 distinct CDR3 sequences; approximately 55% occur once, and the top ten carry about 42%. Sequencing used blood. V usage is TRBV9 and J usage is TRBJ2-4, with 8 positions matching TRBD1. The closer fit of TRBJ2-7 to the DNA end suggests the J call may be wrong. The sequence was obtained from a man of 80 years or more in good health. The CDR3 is CASSTGSGQGGEQYF. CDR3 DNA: TGTGCCAGCAGCACAGGGAGCGGACAGGGTGGCGAGCAGTACTTC.